These 32 T cell receptor beta chains share one sample of origin, sequenced in a study of blood T cell repertoires in COVID-19. TCRdb's table, derived via immunoSEQ multiplex PCR, lists solely in-frame clones and lacks some. The top ten clones hold about 8.5% of a sample with some 83,000 clones, roughly 88% of them seen once. Sequenced: peripheral blood. All receptors come from a middle-aged man with active COVID-19.

The rearrangement uses TRBV7-6 and TRBJ1-2; 7 bases align to TRBD1. Germline V gene sequence: CDR1 SGHVS, CDR2 FNYEAQ. This CDR3 spans 15 amino acids. The V and J ends lost 0 bases and 7 bases, in that order; junction bases with no gene match: 8. The CDR3 loop is CASSLARGAGGGYTF. The CDR3, as DNA: TGTGCCAGCAGCTTAGCTCGCGGGGCAGGGGGTGGCTACACCTTC.

The rearrangement uses TRBV19 and TRBJ1-2; 9 bases align to TRBD1. Germline V lookup: CDR1 LNHDA, CDR2 SQIVND (reference sequence). V trimming: 5 bases; J trimming: 7 bases; junction bases outside the gene matches: 17. This CDR3 comprises 17 residues. Here the CDR3 reads CASSGRDRDPKGLGYTF. CDR3 bases: TGTGCCAGTAGTGGAAGGGACAGGGACCCTAAGGGTCTTGGCTACACCTTC. Together with reference TRBV19 and TRBJ1-2, the CDR3 gives the full variable domain: DGGITQSPKYLFRKEGQNVTLSCEQNLNHDAMYWYRQDPGQGLRLIYYSQIVNDFQKGDIAEGYSVSREKKESFPLTVTSAQKNPTAFYLCASSGRDRDPKGLGYTFGSGTRLTVV.

The chain joins TRBV6-5 to TRBJ2-2, with D perhaps TRBD1 (6 bases). This CDR3 contains 13 residues. Trimming shortened V by 6 bases and J by 7 bases, and 12 bases separated the two germline ends. Per the germline V gene, CDR1 is MNHEY and CDR2 is SVGAGI. The CDR3 is CASREGVFGELFF. The CDR3 nucleotides read TGTGCCAGCAGAGAGGGGGTCTTCGGGGAGCTGTTTTTT.

This sequence joins TRBV19 and TRBJ1-6; no clear D. Looked up from germline, CDR1 is LNHDA and CDR2 is SQIVND (reference sequence). This CDR3 has 14 residues. The V end lost 3 bases, the J end lost 10 bases, and 13 bases lay between the germline ends. The DNA for the CDR3 is TGTGCCAGTAGTATCAGCCAGGTAGTGTCACCCCTCCACTTT. Protein: CASSISQVVSPLHF. Drawing the rest from reference TRBV19 and TRBJ1-6, the complete variable domain is DGGITQSPKYLFRKEGQNVTLSCEQNLNHDAMYWYRQDPGQGLRLIYYSQIVNDFQKGDIAEGYSVSREKKESFPLTVTSAQKNPTAFYLCASSISQVVSPLHFGNGTRLTVT.

The chain joins TRBV3-1 (or the pseudogene TRBV3-2) to TRBJ2-2; maybe TRBD1 (6 bases). V was pared by 5 bases and J by 0 bases, with 10 bases between. Germline V lookup: CDR1 LGHDT, CDR2 YNNKEL (reference sequence). This CDR3 contains 15 residues. The CDR3 region is CASSYRQANTGELFF. As DNA, the CDR3 is TGTGCCAGCAGCTACAGACAGGCGAACACCGGGGAGCTGTTTTTT.

This rearrangement joins TRBV11-2 to TRBJ2-3; D is unresolved. Looked up from germline, CDR1 is SGHAT and CDR2 is FQNNGV. Trimming removed 6 bases from V and 6 bases from J, with 10 bases in between. The CDR3 has 12 amino acids. The CDR3 region has the DNA TGTGCCAGCAGTGGAGTCGTGGATACGCAGTATTTT. This encodes CASSGVVDTQYF.

This chain uses TRBV28 with TRBJ2-2, with D possibly matching TRBD2 (5 bases). The CDR3 is made up of 14 amino acids. CDR1 is MDHEN, CDR2 SYDVKM, per germline. V lost 6 bases to trimming and J lost 1 base, with 9 bases between them. Here the CDR3 DNA reads TGTGCCAGCAGGGGGAGCCTGAACACCGGGGAGCTGTTTTTT. Encoded protein: CASRGSLNTGELFF.

This clone has only one observation. The chain carries TRBV14 and TRBJ1-1; tentative D call: TRBD1 (6 bases). The CDR3 consists of 16 residues. Per the germline V gene, CDR1 is SGHDN and CDR2 is FVKESK. V shed 4 bases and J shed 0 bases, with 15 bases lying between them. For the CDR3, the DNA is TGTGCCAGCAGCCCGGACCATACAGGGCTGAACACTGAAGCTTTCTTT. Its translation: CASSPDHTGLNTEAFF.

The chain combines TRBV5-1 with TRBJ1-1; 11 bases agree with TRBD1. The germline CDR1 and CDR2 sequences are SGHRS and YFSETQ. Unmatched junction bases numbered 12, after V lost 3 bases and J lost 5 bases. The CDR3 spans 17 residues. In DNA, the CDR3 is TGCGCCAGCAGCTCAAAGAGGACAGGGGGCGCGGGAACTGAAGCTTTCTTT. Amino acid sequence: CASSSKRTGGAGTEAFF.

The gene calls are TRBV29-1 and TRBJ2-3; D gene uncertain. The length of the CDR3 is 12 residues. V dropped 3 bases and J dropped 0 bases, with 4 bases sitting between them. Germline lookup yields CDR1 SQVTM and CDR2 ANQGSEA. CDR3 protein: CSVDPSTDTQYF. The CDR3 nucleotides are TGCAGCGTTGATCCTAGCACAGATACGCAGTATTTT.

The chain carries TRBV5-1 and TRBJ1-2; the match to TRBD1 covers 9 bases. Germline assignment: CDR1 SGHRS and CDR2 YFSETQ. Germline trimming cut 5 bases from V and 7 bases from J; bases unmatched to any gene: 12. This CDR3 has 15 amino acids. The CDR3 DNA reads TGCGCCAGCAGAACCGGGACAGGGCGATTGATTGGCTACACCTTC. Residues: CASRTGTGRLIGYTF.

The V call is TRBV5-4, the J call TRBJ2-7, with TRBD1 identical over 7 bases. The CDR3 is 13 amino acids. With 6 bases clipped from V and 0 bases from J, the junction kept 3 bases outside the gene matches. Germline values: CDR1 SGHNT, CDR2 YYREEE (reference sequence). CDR3: CASNRDSSYEQYF. CDR3 DNA: TGTGCCAGCAACCGGGACAGCTCCTACGAGCAGTACTTC.

This clone is a singleton in its sample. This chain uses TRBV5-5 with TRBJ1-1; D remains unclear. From germline, CDR1 is SGHKS and CDR2 YYEKEE (reference sequence). The CDR3 sequence is 12 residues long. The ends were cut back, 3 bases at V and 1 base at J, with 4 bases in the middle. CDR3 sequence reads: CASSYSNTEAFF. Here the CDR3 DNA reads TGTGCCAGCAGCTACTCGAACACTGAAGCTTTCTTT.

The sample holds one count of this clone. The chain carries TRBV2 and TRBJ1-6, with a possible D match to TRBD1 (6 bases). The CDR3 runs 13 residues. The ends were cut back, 10 bases at V and 9 bases at J, with 16 bases in the middle. Germline lookup yields CDR1 SNHLY and CDR2 FYNNEI. The chain's CDR3 is CANIQGLGSPLHF. CDR3 sequence (DNA): TGTGCCAATATACAGGGCTTAGGTTCACCCCTCCACTTT.

This clone has more than one count but fewer than ten. This rearrangement joins TRBV3-1 (or the pseudogene TRBV3-2) to TRBJ1-5; D is perhaps TRBD1 (5 bases). The CDR3 is 14 residues long. Germline values: CDR1 LGHDT, CDR2 YNNKEL (reference sequence). Between the trimmed V and J ends, which lost 0 bases and 6 bases, there was a span of 9 bases. CDR3 amino acids: CASSQEGRGQPQHF. CDR3 nucleotides: TGTGCCAGCAGCCAAGAAGGTAGGGGTCAGCCCCAGCATTTT.

This CDR3 is CASSLLGRGGSYEQYF. In nucleotides, the CDR3 is TGTGCCAGCAGCTTACTAGGTCGGGGGGGCTCCTACGAGCAGTACTTC. The chain recombines TRBV7-3 with TRBJ2-7; 8 nucleotides agree with TRBD2. This CDR3 spans 16 amino acids. The ends lost 2 bases at V and 0 bases at J; junction bases unmatched: 6. Germline loops: CDR1 SGHTA, CDR2 FQGTGA.

The chain links TRBV5-6 to TRBJ2-7; TRBD1 agrees at 7 bases. The CDR3 is 14 amino acids. After removal of 5 bases from V and 3 bases from J, the junction contained 8 bases not matched to a gene. The germline V gene has CDR1 SGHDT and CDR2 YYEEEE. The DNA for the CDR3 is TGTGCCAGCAGGCCAGGGGGAACGGACTACGAGCAGTACTTC. Translated, it gives CASRPGGTDYEQYF.

The gene calls are TRBV19 and TRBJ2-3, with 9 bases identical to TRBD1. CDR1 is LNHDA, CDR2 SQIVND, per germline (reference sequence). The CDR3 has 15 amino acids. The V and J ends lost 7 bases and 2 bases, in that order; junction bases with no gene match: 7. The CDR3 here is CASTPGTGYTDTQYF. The CDR3 nucleotides are TGTGCCAGTACCCCCGGGACAGGGTACACAGATACGCAGTATTTT. Full variable domain (missing parts from reference TRBV19 and TRBJ2-3): DGGITQSPKYLFRKEGQNVTLSCEQNLNHDAMYWYRQDPGQGLRLIYYSQIVNDFQKGDIAEGYSVSREKKESFPLTVTSAQKNPTAFYLCASTPGTGYTDTQYFGPGTRLTVL.

The chain has TRBV30 and TRBJ1-1, with D possibly matching TRBD1 (5 bases). Trimming shortened V by 6 bases and J by 1 base, and 6 bases separated the two germline ends. The CDR3 covers 11 residues. Germline values: CDR1 GTSNPN, CDR2 SVGIG (reference sequence). CDR3 bases: TGTGCCTGCGACAGGAACACTGAAGCTTTCTTT. Its protein product is CACDRNTEAFF.

This clone was detected a few times. The rearrangement uses TRBV7-3 and TRBJ2-3, with 7 bases lining up with TRBD1. V lost 5 bases and J lost 8; bases outside the gene matches: 7. Germline V gene sequence: CDR1 SGHTA, CDR2 FQGTGA. This CDR3 is built from 13 residues. The CDR3 DNA sequence: TGTGCCAGCAGCCCGACAGGGCTGGGTACGCAGTATTTT. This gives the protein CASSPTGLGTQYF. Drawing the rest from reference TRBV7-3 and TRBJ2-3, the complete variable domain is GAGVSQTPSNKVTEKGKYVELRCDPISGHTALYWYRQSLGQGPEFLIYFQGTGAADDSGLPNDRFFAVRPEGSVSTLKIQRTERGDSAVYLCASSPTGLGTQYFGPGTRLTVL.

The gene calls are TRBV28 and TRBJ1-5; 9 positions agree with TRBD1. The J segment lost 5 bases and the V segment lost 5 bases, leaving 7 bases of the junction unmatched. Germline CDR1 is MDHEN and CDR2 is SYDVKM. The CDR3 consists of 15 residues. The CDR3, as DNA: TGTGCCAGCAGTCCCCGAAACAGGGGGCATCAGCCCCAGCATTTT. Protein sequence: CASSPRNRGHQPQHF.

J is TRBJ2-3 and V is TRBV5-4, with D tentatively TRBD1 (5 bases). V was trimmed by 7 bases and J by 0 bases, leaving 15 bases between them. Germline V CDR1 and CDR2: SGHNT, YYREEE (reference sequence). The CDR3 totals 15 residues. The CDR3, as DNA: TGTGCCAGCGGACAAGAGCAGACTAGCACAGATACGCAGTATTTT. Translation gives CASGQEQTSTDTQYF.

The rearrangement uses TRBV7-2 and TRBJ1-4; 7 bases map to TRBD1. The V segment lost 1 base and the J segment 8 bases; nucleotides outside the gene matches: 4. The CDR3 contains 14 residues. CDR1 SGHTA and CDR2 FQGNSA come from the germline V gene. The CDR3 region is CASSLDRGMEKLFF. CDR3 sequence (DNA): TGTGCCAGCAGCTTAGACAGGGGCATGGAAAAACTGTTTTTT.

The V and J genes are TRBV7-2 and TRBJ1-4; TRBD1 is a possible D gene (5 bases). There are 18 residues in the CDR3. V dropped 1 base and J dropped 0 bases, with 15 bases sitting between them. Germline CDR1 reads SGHTA; CDR2 reads FQGNSA. The CDR3, as DNA: TGTGCCAGCAGCTTAGACCCTGATGACAGCGCAACTAATGAAAAACTGTTTTTT. This translates into CASSLDPDDSATNEKLFF.

To note about this clone: A read error may produce the germline difference seen at one junction end. This chain links TRBV7-7 with TRBJ2-5, with TRBD1 identical over 10 bases. In germline, CDR1 is SSHAT, CDR2 FNYEAQ (reference sequence). The CDR3 is 14 residues long. CDR3 bases: TGTGCTAGCAGCTCCCGGGACAGGGGAGAGACCCAGTACTTC. Translating gives CASSSRDRGETQYF.

This clone was observed once. CDR3 protein: CASSELKLQGTHTGELFF. CDR3 bases: TGTGCCAGCAGCGAGTTAAAACTTCAGGGAACCCACACCGGGGAGCTGTTTTTT. The J gene is TRBJ2-2, the V gene TRBV27; a weak D match, TRBD1 (5 bases). The V end was cut by 6 bases, the J end by 3 bases, with 23 bases between. This CDR3 is 18 amino acids long. The germline CDR1 and CDR2 sequences are MNHEY and SMNVEV (reference sequence).

The gene calls are TRBV30 and TRBJ2-7; no clear D. V gave up 3 bases and J gave up 1 base, with 7 bases separating them. The CDR3 sequence is 12 residues long. Germline-derived CDR1 and CDR2 are GTSNPN and SVGIG (reference sequence). The CDR3 DNA is TGTGCCTGGAGATCCAGTTCCTACGAGCAGTACTTC. Protein sequence: CAWRSSSYEQYF.

This chain joins TRBV6-2 or TRBV6-3 and TRBJ1-2, with D unresolved. CDR1 is MNHEY and CDR2 is SVGEGT in the germline V gene. Trimming took off 3 bases at V and 2 bases at J, with 7 bases between the two ends. The CDR3 sequence is 13 residues long. CDR3 region: CASSYSLNYGYTF. CDR3 bases: TGTGCCAGCAGTTATTCCCTCAACTATGGCTACACCTTC.

V and J are TRBV30 and TRBJ2-3, with 12 bases that match TRBD2. Germline-derived CDR1 and CDR2 are GTSNPN and SVGIG (reference sequence). The CDR3 length is 16 residues. J was trimmed by 0 bases and V by 3 bases; bases with no gene match: 4. In DNA form, the CDR3 reads TGTGCCTGGAGCGGACTAGCGGGGACGAGCACAGATACGCAGTATTTT. The encoded protein is CAWSGLAGTSTDTQYF.

The V call is TRBV5-6, the J call TRBJ2-7, with D possibly matching TRBD1 (7 bases). Germline V gene lookup returns CDR1 SGHDT and CDR2 YYEEEE. CDR3 length: 16 residues. Trimming left V 2 bases short and J 0 bases short, with 15 bases between. In DNA, the CDR3 is TGTGCCAGCAGCTTCGCAGGGGGGCTTGGCTCCTACGAGCAGTACTTC. Protein product: CASSFAGGLGSYEQYF. The whole variable domain, remainder taken from reference TRBV5-6 and TRBJ2-7, is DAGVTQSPTHLIKTRGQQVTLRCSPKSGHDTVSWYQQALGQGPQFIFQYYEEEERQRGNFPDRFSGHQFPNYSSELNVNALLLGDSALYLCASSFAGGLGSYEQYFGPGTRLTVT.

This clone was seen more than once but under ten times. J is TRBJ1-1 and V is TRBV7-9; D gene unclear. Trimming took 11 bases from V and 0 from J, leaving 7 bases between them. Per the germline V gene, CDR1 is SEHNR and CDR2 is FQNEAQ (reference sequence). The CDR3 contains 11 residues. The CDR3 bases are TGTGCCGGAGACGTGAACACTGAAGCTTTCTTT. Its protein is CAGDVNTEAFF.

This rearrangement joins TRBV9 to TRBJ2-5; TRBD2 agrees at 9 bases. There are 16 residues in the CDR3. The trim removed 0 bases at V and 5 bases at J, leaving 8 bases unmatched. CDR1 and CDR2 (germline): SGDLS, YYNGEE. Here the CDR3 reads CASSVESLAGHETQYF. The DNA of the CDR3 is TGTGCCAGCAGCGTAGAGAGCCTAGCGGGGCACGAGACCCAGTACTTC.